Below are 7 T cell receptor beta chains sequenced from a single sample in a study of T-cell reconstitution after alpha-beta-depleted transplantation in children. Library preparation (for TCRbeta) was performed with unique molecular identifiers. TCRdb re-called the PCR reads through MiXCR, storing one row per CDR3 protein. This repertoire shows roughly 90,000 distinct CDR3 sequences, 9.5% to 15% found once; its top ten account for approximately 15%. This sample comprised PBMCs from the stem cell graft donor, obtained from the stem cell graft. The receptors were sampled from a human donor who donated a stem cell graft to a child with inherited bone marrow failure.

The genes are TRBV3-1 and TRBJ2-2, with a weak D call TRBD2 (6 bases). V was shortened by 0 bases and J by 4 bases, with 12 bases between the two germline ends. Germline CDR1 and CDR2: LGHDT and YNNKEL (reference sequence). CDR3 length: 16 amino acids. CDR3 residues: CASSQDRGYPTGELFF. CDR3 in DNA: TGTGCCAGCAGCCAAGATCGGGGGTACCCCACCGGGGAGCTGTTTTTT.

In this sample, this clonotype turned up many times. This chain's CDR3 is CASSPSTTGELFF. As DNA, the CDR3 is TGTGCCAGCTCACCGAGTACCACCGGGGAGCTGTTTTTT. The chain recombines TRBV18 with TRBJ2-2, with no clear D. Germline loops: CDR1 KGHSH, CDR2 LQKENI. This CDR3 comprises 13 residues. Trimming took off 3 bases at V and 4 bases at J, with 6 bases between the two ends.

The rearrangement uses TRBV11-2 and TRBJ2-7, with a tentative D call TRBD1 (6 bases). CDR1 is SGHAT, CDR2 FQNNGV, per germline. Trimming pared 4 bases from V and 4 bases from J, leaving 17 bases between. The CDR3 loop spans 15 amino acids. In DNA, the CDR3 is TGTGCCAGCAGCTCCGGAACAGGGTTTGGTTACGAGCAGTACTTC. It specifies CASSSGTGFGYEQYF.

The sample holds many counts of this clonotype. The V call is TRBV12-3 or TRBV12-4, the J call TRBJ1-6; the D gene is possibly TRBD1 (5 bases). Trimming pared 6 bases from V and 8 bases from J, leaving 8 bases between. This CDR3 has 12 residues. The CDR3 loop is CASSRDDSPLHF. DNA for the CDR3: TGTGCCAGCAGCAGGGATGATTCACCCCTCCACTTT.

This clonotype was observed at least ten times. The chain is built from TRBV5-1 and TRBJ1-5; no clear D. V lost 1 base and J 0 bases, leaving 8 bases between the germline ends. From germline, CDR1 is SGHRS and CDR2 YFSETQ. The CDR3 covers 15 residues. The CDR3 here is CASSLSGYSNQPQHF. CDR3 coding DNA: TGCGCCAGCAGCTTGAGTGGATATAGCAATCAGCCCCAGCATTTT.

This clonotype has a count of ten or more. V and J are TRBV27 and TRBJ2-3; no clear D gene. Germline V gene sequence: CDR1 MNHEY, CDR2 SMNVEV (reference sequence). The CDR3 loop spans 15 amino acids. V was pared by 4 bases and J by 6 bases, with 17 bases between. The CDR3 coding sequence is TGTGCCAGCAGTTCTCCTTGGGCCGCAAAGGATACGCAGTATTTT. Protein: CASSSPWAAKDTQYF.

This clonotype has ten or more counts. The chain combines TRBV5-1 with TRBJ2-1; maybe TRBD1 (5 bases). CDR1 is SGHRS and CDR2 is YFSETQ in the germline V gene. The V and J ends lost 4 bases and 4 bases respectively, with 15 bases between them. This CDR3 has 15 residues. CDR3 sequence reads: CASSPWQGVYNEQFF. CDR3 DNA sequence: TGCGCCAGCAGCCCTTGGCAAGGGGTATACAATGAGCAGTTCTTC.